The sequence of this T cell receptor (beta chain) was determined in a study of T-cell reconstitution after alpha-beta-depleted transplantation in children. Researchers prepared the TCRbeta library using unique molecular identifiers, the study reports. One entry per CDR3 protein, called by TCRdb with MiXCR from the PCR reads. This table has roughly 790,000 distinct CDR3 sequences, around 15% appearing once. CDR1 and CDR2 from the germline V gene are SQVTM and ANQGSEA. After removal of 4 bases from V and 2 bases from J, the junction contained 4 bases not matched to a gene. The CDR3 is made up of 13 amino acids. In this sample, this clonotype turned up a few times.

The starting material was PBMCs, mostly from graft donor cells, obtained 360 days after TCRalphabeta/CD19-depleted stem cell transplant. This TCR derives from a male patient younger than 18 who had a stem cell transplant for acute lymphoblastic leukemia, so the T cells may come from the graft donor. V and J are TRBV29-1 and TRBJ1-1; 7 nucleotides match TRBD1. As DNA, the CDR3 is TGCAGCGTTGGCGGGACAGTCAACACTGAAGCTTTCTTT. It encodes CSVGGTVNTEAFF.